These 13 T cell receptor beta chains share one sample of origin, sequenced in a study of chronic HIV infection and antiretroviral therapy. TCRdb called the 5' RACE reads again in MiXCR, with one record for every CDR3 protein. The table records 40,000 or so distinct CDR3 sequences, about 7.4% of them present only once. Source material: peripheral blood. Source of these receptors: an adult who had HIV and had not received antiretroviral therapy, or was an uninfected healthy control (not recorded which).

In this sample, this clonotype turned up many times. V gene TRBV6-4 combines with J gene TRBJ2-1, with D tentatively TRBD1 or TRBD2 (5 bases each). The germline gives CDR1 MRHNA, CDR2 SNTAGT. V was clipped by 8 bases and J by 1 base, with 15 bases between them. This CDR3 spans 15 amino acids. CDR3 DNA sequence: TGTGCCAGCGGGGGACGACGGTTTTCCTACAATGAGCAGTTCTTC. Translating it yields CASGGRRFSYNEQFF.

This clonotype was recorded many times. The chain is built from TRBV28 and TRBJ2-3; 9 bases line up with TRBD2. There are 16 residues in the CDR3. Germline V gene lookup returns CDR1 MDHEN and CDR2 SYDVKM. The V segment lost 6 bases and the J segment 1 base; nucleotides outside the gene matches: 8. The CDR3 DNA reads TGTGCCAGCAGCTCTAACCGACTAGCGGGCACAGATACGCAGTATTTT. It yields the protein CASSSNRLAGTDTQYF.

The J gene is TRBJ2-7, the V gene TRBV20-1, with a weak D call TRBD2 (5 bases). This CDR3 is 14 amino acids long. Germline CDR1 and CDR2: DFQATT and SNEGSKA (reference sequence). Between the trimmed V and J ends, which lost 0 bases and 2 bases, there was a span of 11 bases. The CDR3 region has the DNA TGCAGTGCTAGAGAGGCCCTCGGGGCCTACGAGCAGTACTTC. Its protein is CSAREALGAYEQYF.

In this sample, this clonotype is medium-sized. The CDR3 DNA sequence: TGCAGTGCCCGATTGACTAGTCTCTACGAGCAGTACTTC. It yields the protein CSARLTSLYEQYF. The V gene is TRBV20-1, the J gene TRBJ2-7; TRBD2 is a possible D gene (6 bases). V shed 6 bases and J shed 3 bases, with 15 bases lying between them. Germline V gene sequence: CDR1 DFQATT, CDR2 SNEGSKA (reference sequence). CDR3 length: 13 residues.

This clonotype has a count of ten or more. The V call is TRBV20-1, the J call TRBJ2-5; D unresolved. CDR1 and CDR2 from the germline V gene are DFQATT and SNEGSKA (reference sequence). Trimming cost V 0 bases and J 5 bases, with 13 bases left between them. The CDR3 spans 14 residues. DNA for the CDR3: TGCAGTGCTAGAGACGGTGGGCTCTCTGAGACCCAGTACTTC. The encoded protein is CSARDGGLSETQYF.

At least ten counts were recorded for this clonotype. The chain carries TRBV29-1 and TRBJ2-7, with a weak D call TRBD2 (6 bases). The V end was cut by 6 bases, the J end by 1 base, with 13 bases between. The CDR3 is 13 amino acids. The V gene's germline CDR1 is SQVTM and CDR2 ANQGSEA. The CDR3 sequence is CSVLLGGSYEQYF. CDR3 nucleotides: TGCAGCGTACTACTTGGAGGGTCCTACGAGCAGTACTTC.

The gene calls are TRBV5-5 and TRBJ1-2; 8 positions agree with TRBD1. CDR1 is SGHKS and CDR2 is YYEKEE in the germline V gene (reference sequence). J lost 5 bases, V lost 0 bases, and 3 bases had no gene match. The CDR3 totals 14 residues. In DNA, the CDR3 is TGTGCCAGCAGCTTGGTCCGACAGGGGTATGGCTACACCTTC. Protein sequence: CASSLVRQGYGYTF.

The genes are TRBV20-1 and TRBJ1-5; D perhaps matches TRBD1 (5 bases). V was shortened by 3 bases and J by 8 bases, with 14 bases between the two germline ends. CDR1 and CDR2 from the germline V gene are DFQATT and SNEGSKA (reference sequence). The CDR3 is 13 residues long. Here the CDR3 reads CSASGAGSKPQHF. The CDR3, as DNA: TGCAGTGCTAGTGGGGCAGGGTCCAAGCCCCAGCATTTT.

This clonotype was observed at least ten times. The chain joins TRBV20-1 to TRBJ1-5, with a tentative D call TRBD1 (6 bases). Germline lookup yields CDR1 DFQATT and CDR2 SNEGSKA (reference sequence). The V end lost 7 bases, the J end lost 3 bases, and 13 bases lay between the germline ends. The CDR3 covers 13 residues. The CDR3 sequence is CSGQQGPNQPQHF. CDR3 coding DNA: TGCAGTGGCCAACAGGGCCCCAATCAGCCCCAGCATTTT.

The CDR3 coding sequence is TGCAGCGTTGGCCTAACCGACCAAGAGACCCAGTACTTC. It codes for CSVGLTDQETQYF. The chain carries TRBV29-1 and TRBJ2-5; D is ambiguous. CDR3 length: 13 amino acids. The germline V and J ends were trimmed by 4 bases and 0 bases, with 9 bases remaining between them. Germline CDR1 and CDR2: SQVTM and ANQGSEA.

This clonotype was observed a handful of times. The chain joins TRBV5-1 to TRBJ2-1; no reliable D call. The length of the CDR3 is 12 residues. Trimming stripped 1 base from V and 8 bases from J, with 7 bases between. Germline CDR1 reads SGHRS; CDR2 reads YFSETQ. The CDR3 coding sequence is TGCGCCAGCAGCTTGAATGTTCATGAGCAGTTCTTC. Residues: CASSLNVHEQFF. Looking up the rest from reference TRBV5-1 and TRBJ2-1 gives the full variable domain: KAGVTQTPRYLIKTRGQQVTLSCSPISGHRSVSWYQQTPGQGLQFLFEYFSETQRNKGNFPGRFSGRQFSNSRSEMNVSTLELGDSALYLCASSLNVHEQFFGPGTRLTVL.

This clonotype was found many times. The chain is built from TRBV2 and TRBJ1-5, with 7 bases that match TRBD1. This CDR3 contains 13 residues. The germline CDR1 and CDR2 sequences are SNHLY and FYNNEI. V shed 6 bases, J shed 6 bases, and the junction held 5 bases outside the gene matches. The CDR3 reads CASRDTGVQPQHF. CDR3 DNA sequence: TGTGCCAGCAGGGATACAGGGGTTCAGCCCCAGCATTTT. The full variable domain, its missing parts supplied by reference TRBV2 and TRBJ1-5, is EPEVTQTPSHQVTQMGQEVILRCVPISNHLYFYWYRQILGQKVEFLVSFYNNEISEKSEIFDDQFSVERPDGSNFTLKIRSTKLEDSAMYFCASRDTGVQPQHFGDGTRLSIL.

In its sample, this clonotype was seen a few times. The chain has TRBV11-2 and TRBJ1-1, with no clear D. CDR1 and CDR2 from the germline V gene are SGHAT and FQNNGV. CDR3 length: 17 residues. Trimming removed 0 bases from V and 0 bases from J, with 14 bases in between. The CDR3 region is CASSLEVGSSMNTEAFF. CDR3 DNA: TGTGCCAGCAGCTTAGAGGTAGGTTCATCGATGAACACTGAAGCTTTCTTT.